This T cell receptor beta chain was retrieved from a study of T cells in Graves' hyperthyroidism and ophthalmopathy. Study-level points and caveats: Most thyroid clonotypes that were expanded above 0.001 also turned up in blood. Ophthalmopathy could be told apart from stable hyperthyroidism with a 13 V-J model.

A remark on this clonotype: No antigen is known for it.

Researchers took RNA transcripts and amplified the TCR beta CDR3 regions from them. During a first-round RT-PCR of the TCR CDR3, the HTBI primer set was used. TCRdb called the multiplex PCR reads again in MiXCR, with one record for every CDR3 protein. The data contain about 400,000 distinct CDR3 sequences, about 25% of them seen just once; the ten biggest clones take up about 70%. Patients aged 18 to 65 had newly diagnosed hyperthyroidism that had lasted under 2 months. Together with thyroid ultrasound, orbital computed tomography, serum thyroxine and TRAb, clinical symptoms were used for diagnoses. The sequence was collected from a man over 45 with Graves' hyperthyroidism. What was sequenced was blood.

The CDR3 DNA reads TGTGCCAGCAGTTTCGACAGCCGCACTGAAGCTTTCTTT. Translating it yields CASSFDSRTEAFF. The chain joins TRBV27 to TRBJ1-1; possibly TRBD1 for D (5 bases). This CDR3 has 13 amino acids. V was clipped by 3 bases and J by 4 bases, with 9 bases between them. From germline, CDR1 is MNHEY and CDR2 SMNVEV (reference sequence).